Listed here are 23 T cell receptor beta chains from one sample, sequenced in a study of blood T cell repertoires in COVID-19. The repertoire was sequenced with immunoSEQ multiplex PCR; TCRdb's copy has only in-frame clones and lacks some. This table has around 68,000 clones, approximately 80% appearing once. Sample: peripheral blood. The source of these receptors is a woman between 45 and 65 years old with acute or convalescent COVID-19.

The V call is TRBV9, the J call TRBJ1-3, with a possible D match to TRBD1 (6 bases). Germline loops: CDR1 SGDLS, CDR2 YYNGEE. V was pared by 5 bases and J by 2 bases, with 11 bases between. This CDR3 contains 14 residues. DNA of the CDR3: TGTGCCAGCAGTACCCCAGGGGCTGGAAACACCATATATTTT. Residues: CASSTPGAGNTIYF.

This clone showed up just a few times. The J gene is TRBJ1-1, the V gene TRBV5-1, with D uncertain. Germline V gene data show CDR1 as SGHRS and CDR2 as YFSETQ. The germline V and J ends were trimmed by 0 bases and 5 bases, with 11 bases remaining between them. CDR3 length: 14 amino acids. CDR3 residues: CASSLDPEDTEAFF. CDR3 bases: TGCGCCAGCAGCTTGGACCCGGAGGATACTGAAGCTTTCTTT. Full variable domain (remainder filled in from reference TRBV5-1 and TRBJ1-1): KAGVTQTPRYLIKTRGQQVTLSCSPISGHRSVSWYQQTPGQGLQFLFEYFSETQRNKGNFPGRFSGRQFSNSRSEMNVSTLELGDSALYLCASSLDPEDTEAFFGQGTRLTVV.

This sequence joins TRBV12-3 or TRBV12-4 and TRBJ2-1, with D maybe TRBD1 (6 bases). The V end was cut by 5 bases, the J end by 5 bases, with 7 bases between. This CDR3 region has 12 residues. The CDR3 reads CASSNRDNEQFF. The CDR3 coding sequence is TGTGCCAGCAGTAACAGGGACAATGAGCAGTTCTTC.

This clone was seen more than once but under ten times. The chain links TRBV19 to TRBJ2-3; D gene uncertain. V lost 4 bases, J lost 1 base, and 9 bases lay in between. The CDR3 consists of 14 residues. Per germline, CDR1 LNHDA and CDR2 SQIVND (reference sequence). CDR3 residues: CASSTIQGTDTQYF. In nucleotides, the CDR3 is TGTGCCAGTAGTACCATCCAGGGCACAGATACGCAGTATTTT.

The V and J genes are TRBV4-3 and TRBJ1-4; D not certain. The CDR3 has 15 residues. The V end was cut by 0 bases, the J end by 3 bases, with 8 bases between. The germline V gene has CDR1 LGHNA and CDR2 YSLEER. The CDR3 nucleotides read TGCGCCAGCAGCCAAGATAACAGACCTAATGAAAAACTGTTTTTT. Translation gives CASSQDNRPNEKLFF.

DNA for the CDR3: TGTGCCAGCAGCCAAGGGGATCTAGCGATATACACAGATACGCAGTATTTT. Translation: CASSQGDLAIYTDTQYF. The chain combines TRBV3-1 (or the pseudogene TRBV3-2) with TRBJ2-3; the D gene is possibly TRBD2 (6 bases). V shed 1 base and J shed 2 bases, with 16 bases lying between them. CDR3 size: 17 residues. Per the germline V gene, CDR1 is LGHDT and CDR2 is YNNKEL (reference sequence).

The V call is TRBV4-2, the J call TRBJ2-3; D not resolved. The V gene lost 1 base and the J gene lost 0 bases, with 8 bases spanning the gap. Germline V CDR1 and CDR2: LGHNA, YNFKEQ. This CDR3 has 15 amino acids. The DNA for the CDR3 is TGTGCCAGCAGCCAAGGAGGCGGTAGCACAGATACGCAGTATTTT. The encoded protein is CASSQGGGSTDTQYF.

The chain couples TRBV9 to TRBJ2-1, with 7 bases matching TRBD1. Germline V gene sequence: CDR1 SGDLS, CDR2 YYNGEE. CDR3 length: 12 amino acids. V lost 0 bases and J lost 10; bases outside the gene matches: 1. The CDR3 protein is CASSVGQGEQFF. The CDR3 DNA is TGTGCCAGCAGCGTAGGACAGGGAGAGCAGTTCTTC. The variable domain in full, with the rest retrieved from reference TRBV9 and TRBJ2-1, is DSGVTQTPKHLITATGQRVTLRCSPRSGDLSVYWYQQSLDQGLQFLIQYYNGEERAKGNILERFSAQQFPDLHSELNLSSLELGDSALYFCASSVGQGEQFFGPGTRLTVL.

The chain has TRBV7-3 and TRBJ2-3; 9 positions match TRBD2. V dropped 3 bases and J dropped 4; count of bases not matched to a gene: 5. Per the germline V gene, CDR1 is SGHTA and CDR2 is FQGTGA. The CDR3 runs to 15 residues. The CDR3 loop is CASSFLAGEADTQYF. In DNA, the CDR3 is TGTGCCAGCAGCTTTTTAGCGGGAGAGGCAGATACGCAGTATTTT. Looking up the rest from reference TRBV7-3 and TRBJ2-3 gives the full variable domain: GAGVSQTPSNKVTEKGKYVELRCDPISGHTALYWYRQSLGQGPEFLIYFQGTGAADDSGLPNDRFFAVRPEGSVSTLKIQRTERGDSAVYLCASSFLAGEADTQYFGPGTRLTVL.

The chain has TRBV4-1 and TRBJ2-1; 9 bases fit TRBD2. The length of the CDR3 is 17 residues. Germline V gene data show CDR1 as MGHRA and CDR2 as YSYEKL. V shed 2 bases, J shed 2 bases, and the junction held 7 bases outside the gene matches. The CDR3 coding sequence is TGCGCCAGCAGCCAATTTTCTGCGGGAGGGGCCTACAATGAGCAGTTCTTC. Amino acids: CASSQFSAGGAYNEQFF.

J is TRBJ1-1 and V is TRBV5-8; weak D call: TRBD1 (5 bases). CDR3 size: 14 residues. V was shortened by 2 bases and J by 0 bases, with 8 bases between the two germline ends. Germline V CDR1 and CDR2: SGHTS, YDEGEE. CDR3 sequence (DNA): TGTGCCAGCAGCTTACAGGCGATGAACACTGAAGCTTTCTTT. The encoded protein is CASSLQAMNTEAFF.

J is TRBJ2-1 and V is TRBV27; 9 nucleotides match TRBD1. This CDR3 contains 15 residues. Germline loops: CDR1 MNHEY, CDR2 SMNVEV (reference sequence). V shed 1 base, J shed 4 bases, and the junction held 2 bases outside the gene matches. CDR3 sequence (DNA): TGTGCCAGCAGTTTATTGGGACAGGGTTACAATGAGCAGTTCTTC. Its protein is CASSLLGQGYNEQFF.

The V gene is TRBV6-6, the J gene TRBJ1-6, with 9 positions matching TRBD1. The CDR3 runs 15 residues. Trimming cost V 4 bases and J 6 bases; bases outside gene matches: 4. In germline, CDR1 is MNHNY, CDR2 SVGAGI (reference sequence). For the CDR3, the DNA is TGTGCCAGCAGTTGGGGACAGGGAAGTAATTCACCCCTCCACTTT. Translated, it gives CASSWGQGSNSPLHF.

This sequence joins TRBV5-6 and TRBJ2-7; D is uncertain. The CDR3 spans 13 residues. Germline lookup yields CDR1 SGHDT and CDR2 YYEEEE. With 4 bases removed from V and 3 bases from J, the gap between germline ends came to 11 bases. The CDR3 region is CASSNVAGYEQYF. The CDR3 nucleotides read TGTGCCAGCAGCAATGTGGCAGGCTACGAGCAGTACTTC. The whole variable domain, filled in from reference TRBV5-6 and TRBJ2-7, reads DAGVTQSPTHLIKTRGQQVTLRCSPKSGHDTVSWYQQALGQGPQFIFQYYEEEERQRGNFPDRFSGHQFPNYSSELNVNALLLGDSALYLCASSNVAGYEQYFGPGTRLTVT.

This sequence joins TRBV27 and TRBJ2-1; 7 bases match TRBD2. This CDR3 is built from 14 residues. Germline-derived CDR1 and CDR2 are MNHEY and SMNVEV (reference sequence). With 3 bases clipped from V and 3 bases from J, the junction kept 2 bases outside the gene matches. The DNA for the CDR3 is TGTGCCAGCAGTTTTCGCGGGAGCTACAATGAGCAGTTCTTC. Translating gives CASSFRGSYNEQFF.

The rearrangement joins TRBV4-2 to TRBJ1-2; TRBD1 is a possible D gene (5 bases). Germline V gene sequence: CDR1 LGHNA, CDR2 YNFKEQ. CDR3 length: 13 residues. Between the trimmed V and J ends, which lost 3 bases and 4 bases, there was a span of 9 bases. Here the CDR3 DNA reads TGTGCCAGCAGCCAGGAGGGGTCCTATGGCTACACCTTC. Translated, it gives CASSQEGSYGYTF.

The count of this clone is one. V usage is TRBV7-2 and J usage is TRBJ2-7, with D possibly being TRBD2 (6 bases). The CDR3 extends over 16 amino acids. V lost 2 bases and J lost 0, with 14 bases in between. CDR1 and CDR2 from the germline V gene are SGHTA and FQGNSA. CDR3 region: CASSLIGGSYSYEQYF. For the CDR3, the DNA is TGTGCCAGCAGCTTAATTGGGGGGTCGTACTCCTACGAGCAGTACTTC.

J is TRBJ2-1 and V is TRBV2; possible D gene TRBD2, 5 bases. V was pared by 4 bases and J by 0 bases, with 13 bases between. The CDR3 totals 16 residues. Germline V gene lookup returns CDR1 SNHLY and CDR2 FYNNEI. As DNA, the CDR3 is TGTGCCAGCAGTGTCCAGCGGAAAAGCTCCTACAATGAGCAGTTCTTC. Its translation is CASSVQRKSSYNEQFF.

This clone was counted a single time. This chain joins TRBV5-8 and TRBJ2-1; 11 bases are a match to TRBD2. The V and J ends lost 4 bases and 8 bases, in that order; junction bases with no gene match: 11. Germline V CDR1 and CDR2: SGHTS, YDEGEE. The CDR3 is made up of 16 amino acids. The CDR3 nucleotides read TGTGCCAGCAGCGGGAGGCGACTAGCGGGGATTGATGAGCAGTTCTTC. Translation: CASSGRRLAGIDEQFF.

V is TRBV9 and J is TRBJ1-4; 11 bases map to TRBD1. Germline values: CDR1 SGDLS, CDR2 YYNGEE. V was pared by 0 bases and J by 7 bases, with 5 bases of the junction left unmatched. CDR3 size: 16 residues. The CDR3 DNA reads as TGTGCCAGCAGCGTAGAAGGTGGGACAGGGGGTGAAAAACTGTTTTTT. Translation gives CASSVEGGTGGEKLFF.

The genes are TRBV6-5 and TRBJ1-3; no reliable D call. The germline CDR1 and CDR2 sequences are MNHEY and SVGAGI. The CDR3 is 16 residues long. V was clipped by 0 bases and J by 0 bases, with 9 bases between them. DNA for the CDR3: TGTGCCAGCAGTTACTCGACCGCTAGCTCTGGAAACACCATATATTTT. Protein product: CASSYSTASSGNTIYF.

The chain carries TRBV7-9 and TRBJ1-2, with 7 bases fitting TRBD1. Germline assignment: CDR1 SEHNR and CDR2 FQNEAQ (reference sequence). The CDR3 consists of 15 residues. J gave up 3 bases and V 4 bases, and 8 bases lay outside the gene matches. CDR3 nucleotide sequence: TGTGCCAGCAGCTCAGACAGGGCGGCGGACTATGGCTACACCTTC. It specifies CASSSDRAADYGYTF.

The CDR3 coding sequence is TGCGCCAGCAGCCGAGTACAGGGGATTTATGGCTACACCTTC. It yields the protein CASSRVQGIYGYTF. V gene TRBV4-1 combines with J gene TRBJ1-2; 7 bases align to TRBD1. The CDR3 sequence is 14 residues long. CDR1 MGHRA and CDR2 YSYEKL come from the germline V gene. With 4 bases clipped from V and 5 bases from J, the junction kept 7 bases outside the gene matches.